The 9 T cell receptor beta chains given below trace back to one sample, sequenced in a study of T cells in Graves' hyperthyroidism and ophthalmopathy (dated by TCRdb to the late 2010s). Receptor libraries were prepared by multiplex PCR. The data were produced on an Illumina HiSeq 2000. Amplification of TCR beta CDR3 regions was carried out from RNA transcripts. The first round of RT-PCR for the TCR CDR3 was performed with the HTBI primer set and the Qiagen OneStep RT-PCR kit. TCRdb trimmed public reads at Q25 via fastp, called clones via MiXCR and kept in-frame beta chains. Records with the same CDR3 protein are collapsed into one entry carrying the most frequent genes and DNA. The sample table holds hundreds of thousands of distinct CDR3 sequences, of which around 15% were seen once. The biggest ten clones account for around 4.1% of the sample. The sequenced sample was blood. The source is a woman in her thirties or forties with Graves' ophthalmopathy.

The sample holds many counts of this clonotype. The J gene is TRBJ1-1, the V gene TRBV19; TRBD1 matches 8 bases. CDR3 size: 15 residues. V trimming: 3 bases; J trimming: 4 bases; junction bases outside the gene matches: 7. Germline loops: CDR1 LNHDA, CDR2 SQIVND (reference sequence). Written as DNA, the CDR3 is TGTGCCAGTAGTATCGGGACAGGAGCGGGCACTGAAGCTTTCTTT. The encoded protein is CASSIGTGAGTEAFF.

This chain connects TRBV2 to TRBJ2-1, with 9 nucleotides matching TRBD2. This CDR3 spans 17 amino acids. Germline V gene sequence: CDR1 SNHLY, CDR2 FYNNEI. Germline trimming cut 7 bases from V and 5 bases from J; bases unmatched to any gene: 15. CDR3 sequence reads: CASTPLLTSGTDNEQFF. For the CDR3, the DNA is TGTGCCAGCACTCCACTCTTGACTAGCGGAACAGACAATGAGCAGTTCTTC.

There are many counts of this clonotype. The CDR3 loop is CASSPTTPGTGELFF. Here the CDR3 DNA reads TGTGCCAGCAGCCCGACTACCCCGGGCACCGGGGAGCTGTTTTTT. This chain connects TRBV12-3 or TRBV12-4 to TRBJ2-2; tentative D call: TRBD2 (5 bases). Trimming cost V 6 bases and J 4 bases, with 15 bases left between them. CDR3 size: 15 residues.

This clonotype was picked up a small number of times. The chain is built from TRBV6-5 and TRBJ2-5; no reliable D call. The CDR3 is 14 residues long. V was clipped by 0 bases and J by 2 bases, with 7 bases between them. CDR1 is MNHEY, CDR2 SVGAGI, per germline. The CDR3 DNA reads as TGTGCCAGCAGTTACTCGAAAGAACAAGAGACCCAGTACTTC. Translation gives CASSYSKEQETQYF.

This clonotype was recorded many times. The genes are TRBV28 and TRBJ1-1, with a weak D call TRBD1 (6 bases). This CDR3 comprises 15 residues. V lost 1 base and J 0 bases, leaving 9 bases between the germline ends. CDR1 is MDHEN, CDR2 SYDVKM, per germline. The CDR3 reads CASSLFGGLNTEAFF. The CDR3 DNA sequence: TGTGCCAGCAGTTTATTCGGGGGCCTGAACACTGAAGCTTTCTTT. The full variable domain, its missing parts supplied by reference TRBV28 and TRBJ1-1, is DVKVTQSSRYLVKRTGEKVFLECVQDMDHENMFWYRQDPGLGLRLIYFSYDVKMKEKGDIPEGYSVSREKKERFSLILESASTNQTSMYLCASSLFGGLNTEAFFGQGTRLTVV.

The CDR3 protein is CAIPPGGCLPPYGYTF. In DNA form, the CDR3 reads TGTGCCATCCCCCCAGGGGGGTGCCTCCCGCCATATGGCTACACCTTC. The rearrangement joins TRBV10-3 to TRBJ1-2; 7 bases map to TRBD1. The CDR3 runs 16 residues. Unmatched junction bases numbered 17, after V lost 8 bases and J lost 5 bases. Germline CDR1 and CDR2: ENHRY and SYGVKD.

This clonotype has at least ten counts. The rearrangement joins TRBV5-1 to TRBJ1-1; 10 bases align to TRBD1. J gave up 7 bases and V 3 bases, and 9 bases lay outside the gene matches. Germline lookup yields CDR1 SGHRS and CDR2 YFSETQ. The CDR3 runs to 15 residues. The CDR3 region is CASSWDRGVGIEAFF. In nucleotides, the CDR3 is TGCGCCAGCAGCTGGGACAGGGGAGTTGGGATTGAAGCTTTCTTT.

At least ten counts were recorded for this clonotype. This chain uses TRBV6-2 or TRBV6-3 with TRBJ2-7, with TRBD2 matching over 7 bases. The ends lost 8 bases at V and 3 bases at J; junction bases unmatched: 7. CDR1 and CDR2 from the germline V gene are MNHEY and SVGEGT. The CDR3 extends over 13 amino acids. This chain's CDR3 is CASLDAGVYEQYF. DNA for the CDR3: TGTGCCAGCCTTGACGCGGGGGTCTACGAGCAGTACTTC.

The rearrangement links TRBV12-3 or TRBV12-4 to TRBJ1-1; no firm D call. The CDR3 sequence is 10 residues long. V dropped 9 bases and J dropped 10 bases, with 12 bases sitting between them. The CDR3 here is CASSGVGAFF. The CDR3 coding sequence is TGTGCCAGTTCCGGGGTGGGAGCTTTCTTT.